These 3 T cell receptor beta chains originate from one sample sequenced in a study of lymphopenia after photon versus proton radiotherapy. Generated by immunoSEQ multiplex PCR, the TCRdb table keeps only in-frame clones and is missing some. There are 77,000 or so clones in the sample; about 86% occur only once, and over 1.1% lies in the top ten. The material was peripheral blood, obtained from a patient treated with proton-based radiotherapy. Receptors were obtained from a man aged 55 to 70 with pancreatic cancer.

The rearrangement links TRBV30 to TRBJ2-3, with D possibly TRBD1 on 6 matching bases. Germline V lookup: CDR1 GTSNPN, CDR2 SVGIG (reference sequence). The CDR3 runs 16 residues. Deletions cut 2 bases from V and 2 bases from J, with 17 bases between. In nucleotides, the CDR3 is TGTGCCTGGAGTAGGGGGATCGGGTCCTCCACAGATACGCAGTATTTT. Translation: CAWSRGIGSSTDTQYF.

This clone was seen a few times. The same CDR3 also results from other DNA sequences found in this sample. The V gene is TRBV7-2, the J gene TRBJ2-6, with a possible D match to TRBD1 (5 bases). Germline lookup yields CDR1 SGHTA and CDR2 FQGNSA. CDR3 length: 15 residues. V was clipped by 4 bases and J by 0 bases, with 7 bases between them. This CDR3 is CASSSRASGANVLTF. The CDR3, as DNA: TGTGCCAGCAGCTCCAGGGCCTCTGGGGCCAACGTCCTGACTTTC.

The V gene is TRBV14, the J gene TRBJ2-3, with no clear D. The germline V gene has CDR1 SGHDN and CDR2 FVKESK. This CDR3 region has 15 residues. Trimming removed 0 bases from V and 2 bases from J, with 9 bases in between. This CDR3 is CASSQDRTFTDTQYF. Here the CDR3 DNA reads TGTGCCAGCAGCCAAGATCGGACGTTCACAGATACGCAGTATTTT.